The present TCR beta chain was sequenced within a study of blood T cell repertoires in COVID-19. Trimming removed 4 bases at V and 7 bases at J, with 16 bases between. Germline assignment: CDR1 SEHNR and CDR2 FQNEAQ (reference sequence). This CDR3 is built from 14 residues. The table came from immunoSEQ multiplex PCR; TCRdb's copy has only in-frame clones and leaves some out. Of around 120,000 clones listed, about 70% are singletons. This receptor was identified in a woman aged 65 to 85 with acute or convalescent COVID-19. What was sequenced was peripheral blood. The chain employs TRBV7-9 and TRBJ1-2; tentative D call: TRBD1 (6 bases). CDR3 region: CASSYATGMSGYTF. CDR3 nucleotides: TGTGCCAGCAGCTACGCTACAGGGATGTCTGGCTACACCTTC.